The 11 T cell receptor beta chains in this list originate from one sample, sequenced in a study of monozygotic twins with inflammatory bowel disease. TCRdb reworked the 5' RACE reads into one entry per CDR3 protein, no DNA. Its table records some 83,000 distinct CDR3 sequences. The sequenced material came from blood. Receptor source: a human donor with ulcerative colitis or Crohn's disease, or a healthy co-twin of an affected twin (not recorded which).

V usage is TRBV5-6 and J usage is TRBJ2-5. Germline loops: CDR1 SGHDT, CDR2 YYEEEE. CDR3 length: 11 residues. This CDR3 reads CASSGVETQYF.

The chain links TRBV5-1 to TRBJ2-1; the TCRdb D gene call, TRBD2, has no DNA to confirm it. Germline CDR1 and CDR2: SGHRS and YFSETQ. The CDR3 length is 14 residues. CDR3 protein: CASSLGITGNEQIF. Based on the CDR3 plus reference TRBV5-1 and TRBJ2-1, the full variable domain is KAGVTQTPRYLIKTRGQQVTLSCSPISGHRSVSWYQQTPGQGLQFLFEYFSETQRNKGNFPGRFSGRQFSNSRSEMNVSTLELGDSALYLCASSLGITGNEQIFGPGTRLTVL.

The CDR3 is CASRPPGGQPQHF. The chain couples TRBV28 to TRBJ1-5; TCRdb proposes TRBD1, but this gene call is untestable without DNA. The CDR3 spans 13 residues. In germline, CDR1 is MDHEN, CDR2 SYDVKM.

This chain connects TRBV5-1 to TRBJ2-5; the TCRdb call, TRBD1, lacks DNA for checking. The CDR3 has 14 residues. Germline CDR1 reads SGHRS; CDR2 reads YFSETQ. The chain's CDR3 is CASSLLTAQETQYF.

This chain joins TRBV27 and TRBJ2-5; TCRdb calls TRBD2, which cannot be checked without DNA. The CDR3 is 18 residues long. The germline V gene encodes CDR1 MNHEY and CDR2 SMNVEV (reference sequence). The CDR3 is CASSPRLAGGQYQETQYF.

The chain links TRBV5-1 to TRBJ1-6; as DNA is missing, the TRBD1 call by TCRdb cannot be tested. Germline loops: CDR1 SGHRS, CDR2 YFSETQ. The length of the CDR3 is 14 residues. CDR3 sequence: CASSFGQGGSPLHF. The entire variable domain, with the rest obtained from reference TRBV5-1 and TRBJ1-6, is as follows: KAGVTQTPRYLIKTRGQQVTLSCSPISGHRSVSWYQQTPGQGLQFLFEYFSETQRNKGNFPGRFSGRQFSNSRSEMNVSTLELGDSALYLCASSFGQGGSPLHFGNGTRLTVT.

This chain uses TRBV6-5 with TRBJ1-1. The CDR3 length is 11 residues. CDR1 and CDR2 (germline): MNHEY, SVGAGI. CDR3 amino acids: CASIAFTEAFF.

The V call is TRBV19, the J call TRBJ1-5; TCRdb reports TRBD1, a call that lacks DNA to check it against. Germline-derived CDR1 and CDR2 are LNHDA and SQIVND (reference sequence). The length of the CDR3 is 17 residues. The CDR3 here is CASSTGQGMGSNQPQHF. Looking up the rest from reference TRBV19 and TRBJ1-5 gives the full variable domain: DGGITQSPKYLFRKEGQNVTLSCEQNLNHDAMYWYRQDPGQGLRLIYYSQIVNDFQKGDIAEGYSVSREKKESFPLTVTSAQKNPTAFYLCASSTGQGMGSNQPQHFGDGTRLSIL.

The chain recombines TRBV5-1 with TRBJ2-6. CDR3 length: 18 amino acids. Germline CDR1 and CDR2: SGHRS and YFSETQ. The CDR3 loop is CASSLEATFAAGANVLTF.

The chain carries TRBV10-3 and TRBJ1-3. CDR3 length: 13 residues. Germline V gives CDR1 ENHRY, CDR2 SYGVKD. Here the CDR3 reads CAISESGSNTIYF.

The V and J genes are TRBV19 and TRBJ2-1; TCRdb lists TRBD1, though no DNA is available to test this call. Germline CDR1 and CDR2: LNHDA and SQIVND (reference sequence). The CDR3 loop spans 14 amino acids. CDR3 amino acids: CASSRPGQGEEQFF.